These 31 T cell receptor beta chains originate from one sample sequenced in a study of CD8 T cells in ankylosing spondylitis. Broader study findings: Seemingly distinctive of ankylosing spondylitis blood was a TCR beta motif formed by eight highly homologous variants.

TCRdb re-called the 5' RACE reads with MiXCR, one entry per CDR3 protein. Of about 700,000 distinct CDR3 sequences in the sample, around a fifth were seen once. The antigens these receptors bind are not known. Specimen: blood, either unsorted or a sorted T cell fraction (not recorded which). These receptors originate from a male donor with ankylosing spondylitis.

This clonotype has a handful of counts. The rearrangement uses TRBV5-1 and TRBJ2-7; 9 bases align to TRBD1. The CDR3 loop spans 13 amino acids. Per germline, CDR1 SGHRS and CDR2 YFSETQ. J lost 4 bases, V lost 6 bases, and 5 bases had no gene match. This CDR3 reads CASTPGTGYEQYF. In DNA, the CDR3 is TGCGCCAGCACCCCCGGGACAGGGTACGAGCAGTACTTC.

The chain couples TRBV12-3 or TRBV12-4 to TRBJ1-1, with D maybe TRBD1 (5 bases). This CDR3 comprises 15 residues. Between the trimmed V and J ends, which lost 7 bases and 2 bases, there was a span of 17 bases. The CDR3 nucleotides read TGTGCCAGCACCAAAAGACAGAATACCAACACTGAAGCTTTCTTT. It yields the protein CASTKRQNTNTEAFF.

The chain has TRBV6-4 and TRBJ2-3; D is uncertain. The germline V gene has CDR1 MRHNA and CDR2 SNTAGT. V lost 4 bases and J lost 3, with 8 bases in between. This CDR3 contains 13 residues. In DNA form, the CDR3 reads TGTGCCAGCAGTGGAACCTGGACAGATACGCAGTATTTT. This codes for CASSGTWTDTQYF.

In this sample, this clonotype turned up a few times. The chain carries TRBV12-3 or TRBV12-4 and TRBJ2-7, with 8 nucleotides matching TRBD2. CDR3 length: 15 amino acids. After removal of 6 bases from V and 7 bases from J, the junction contained 14 bases not matched to a gene. The CDR3 region has the DNA TGTGCCAGCAGCCCCACGGGGGGGGGGGTACGAGAGCAGTACTTC. It specifies CASSPTGGGVREQYF.

The table lists this clonotype with a few counts. The chain couples TRBV15 to TRBJ2-7; D tentatively reads TRBD1 or TRBD2 (5 bases each). The CDR3 extends over 17 amino acids. Germline CDR1 LNHNV, CDR2 YYDKDF (reference sequence). V was clipped by 3 bases and J by 2 bases, with 20 bases between them. The chain's CDR3 is CATSSRLGTLGTYEQYF. DNA for the CDR3: TGTGCCACCAGCAGCCGCTTGGGGACCCTGGGCACCTACGAGCAGTACTTC.

The rearrangement joins TRBV10-3 to TRBJ1-4; 7 bases are a match to TRBD1. Germline V gene sequence: CDR1 ENHRY, CDR2 SYGVKD. The CDR3 is made up of 13 amino acids. V was pared by 6 bases and J by 8 bases, with 6 bases of the junction left unmatched. CDR3 protein: CAISDRQGEKLFF. The CDR3 DNA sequence: TGTGCCATCAGCGATAGACAGGGCGAAAAACTGTTTTTT.

The chain links TRBV6-1 to TRBJ2-7; D call uncertain. Germline assignment: CDR1 MNHNS and CDR2 SASEGT. The CDR3 contains 15 residues. V was trimmed by 7 bases and J by 1 base, leaving 17 bases between them. CDR3 nucleotides: TGTGCCAGCAATCCGACGGGCCTTCTATCCTACGAGCAGTACTTC. Translated: CASNPTGLLSYEQYF.

At least ten counts were recorded for this clonotype. The V call is TRBV7-9, the J call TRBJ2-1, with D possibly called TRBD1 or TRBD2 (5 bases each). Trimming pared 5 bases from V and 2 bases from J, leaving 7 bases between. The CDR3 length is 13 residues. Germline-derived CDR1 and CDR2 are SEHNR and FQNEAQ (reference sequence). The CDR3 reads CASSGGTYNEQFF. The CDR3 DNA reads as TGTGCCAGCAGCGGGGGAACCTACAATGAGCAGTTCTTC.

This clonotype was counted many times. V is TRBV4-3 and J is TRBJ2-7, with no clear D. CDR1 and CDR2 (germline): LGHNA, YSLEER. V was cut by 0 bases and J by 0 bases, with 9 bases left in between. The length of the CDR3 is 15 residues. The DNA of the CDR3 is TGCGCCAGCAGCCAAGAGTGGGGAACCTCCTACGAGCAGTACTTC. This codes for CASSQEWGTSYEQYF.

A few counts support this clonotype. The chain carries TRBV7-9 and TRBJ2-5; no clear D gene. Per the germline V gene, CDR1 is SEHNR and CDR2 is FQNEAQ (reference sequence). The CDR3 has 13 residues. Deletions cut 3 bases from V and 0 bases from J, with 5 bases between. The CDR3 here is CASSFNYQETQYF. The CDR3 nucleotides read TGTGCCAGCAGCTTCAACTACCAAGAGACCCAGTACTTC.

J is TRBJ1-2 and V is TRBV6-5; the match to TRBD1 covers 8 bases. CDR3 length: 14 residues. V shed 4 bases and J 7 bases; nucleotides not matched to a gene: 8. CDR1 is MNHEY, CDR2 SVGAGI, per germline. CDR3 nucleotides: TGTGCCAGCAGTTTCGGACAGGGTGGGGTTGGCTACACCTTC. Its translation: CASSFGQGGVGYTF.

This clonotype was recorded a few times. V and J are TRBV27 and TRBJ1-5, with TRBD1 identical over 9 bases. This CDR3 spans 15 amino acids. V lost 5 bases and J lost 5; bases outside the gene matches: 7. Per the germline V gene, CDR1 is MNHEY and CDR2 is SMNVEV (reference sequence). The CDR3 nucleotides are TGTGCCAGCAGTCTTTGGGGACAGGGCCATCAGCCCCAGCATTTT. Translating it yields CASSLWGQGHQPQHF.

This chain uses TRBV25-1 with TRBJ2-3; D is uncertain. With 1 base removed from V and 4 bases from J, the gap between germline ends came to 6 bases. The germline gives CDR1 MGHDK, CDR2 SYGVNS. The CDR3 is made up of 13 amino acids. The CDR3, as DNA: TGTGCCAGCAGTGAATTCGTTGCAGATACGCAGTATTTT. It translates to CASSEFVADTQYF.

This clonotype occurred a few times. The chain couples TRBV7-2 to TRBJ2-3, with 10 bases fitting TRBD2. Germline-derived CDR1 and CDR2 are SGHTA and FQGNSA. The trim removed 3 bases at V and 2 bases at J, leaving 5 bases unmatched. The CDR3 has 16 amino acids. The CDR3, as DNA: TGTGCCAGCAGCTTTCGGCTAGCGGGGGCCACAGATACGCAGTATTTT. Translation gives CASSFRLAGATDTQYF.

In this sample, this clonotype turned up a few times. The chain uses TRBV20-1 and TRBJ2-7, with 9 bases that match TRBD2. Germline lookup yields CDR1 DFQATT and CDR2 SNEGSKA (reference sequence). Germline trimming cut 1 base from V and 2 bases from J; bases unmatched to any gene: 3. The CDR3 has 14 amino acids. Here the CDR3 reads CSARVASGTYEQYF. For the CDR3, the DNA is TGCAGTGCTAGAGTGGCTAGCGGGACCTACGAGCAGTACTTC.

The chain is built from TRBV20-1 and TRBJ2-7, with no clear D. CDR1 DFQATT and CDR2 SNEGSKA come from the germline V gene (reference sequence). This CDR3 contains 14 residues. Between the trimmed V and J ends, which lost 4 bases and 1 base, there was a span of 14 bases. Here the CDR3 DNA reads TGCAGTGCTATTAACACACCAGCATCCTACGAGCAGTACTTC. Its translation is CSAINTPASYEQYF.

The chain recombines TRBV7-3 with TRBJ2-3, with 7 positions matching TRBD2. The germline V gene encodes CDR1 SGHTA and CDR2 FQGTGA. J lost 0 bases, V lost 9 bases, and 9 bases had no gene match. The CDR3 consists of 15 residues. CDR3 bases: TGTGCCAGGAGCCCTAGCGGAGGGAGCACAGATACGCAGTATTTT. Its translation: CARSPSGGSTDTQYF.

This clonotype turned up a few times. V is TRBV10-2 and J is TRBJ2-1; D may be TRBD1 (6 bases). Germline V lookup: CDR1 WSHSY, CDR2 SAAADI. The CDR3 runs to 14 residues. Trimming removed 3 bases from V and 9 bases from J, with 15 bases in between. The CDR3 bases are TGCGCCAGCAGTGAAGGGGACATACGTGGTGAGCAGTTCTTC. This translates into CASSEGDIRGEQFF.

This clonotype was found a few times. The chain links TRBV7-8 to TRBJ1-2; 7 nucleotides match TRBD1. Trimming at V came to 6 bases and at J to 7 bases, leaving 14 bases not matched to a gene. The CDR3 consists of 15 residues. Germline-derived CDR1 and CDR2 are SGHVS and FQNEAQ. The CDR3, as DNA: TGTGCCAGCAGTAGTTGGACAGGTACAGAGGGTGGCTACACCTTC. Its translation is CASSSWTGTEGGYTF. The complete variable domain, with remaining parts taken from reference TRBV7-8 and TRBJ1-2, reads GAGVSQSPRYKVAKRGQDVALRCDPISGHVSLFWYQQALGQGPEFLTYFQNEAQLDKSGLPSDRFFAERPEGSVSTLKIQRTQQEDSAVYLCASSSWTGTEGGYTFGSGTRLTVV.

This clonotype turned up a few times. The V gene is TRBV6-1, the J gene TRBJ2-1; D is possibly TRBD1 (6 bases). V was trimmed by 7 bases and J by 6 bases, leaving 13 bases between them. This CDR3 spans 13 amino acids. Germline CDR1 MNHNS, CDR2 SASEGT. In DNA form, the CDR3 reads TGTGCCAGCACAGGGGCCTTTCTCAATGAGCAGTTCTTC. This gives the protein CASTGAFLNEQFF.

This chain connects TRBV19 to TRBJ2-1; 8 bases are shared with TRBD2. J gave up 2 bases and V 3 bases, and 12 bases lay outside the gene matches. The CDR3 is 18 residues long. The V gene's germline CDR1 is LNHDA and CDR2 SQIVND (reference sequence). The CDR3: CASSITKGLASPYNEQFF. The CDR3 DNA sequence: TGTGCCAGTAGTATCACCAAAGGACTAGCCAGCCCCTACAATGAGCAGTTCTTC.

This clonotype was detected a few times. The chain carries TRBV28 and TRBJ2-7; 7 nucleotides match TRBD2. CDR3 length equals 15 residues. Germline V gene sequence: CDR1 MDHEN, CDR2 SYDVKM. V gave up 5 bases and J gave up 4 bases; unmatched junction bases: 11. As DNA, the CDR3 is TGTGCCAGCAGTCCCCCTGGGCGGGAGCTTTACGAGCAGTACTTC. It codes for CASSPPGRELYEQYF.

The chain combines TRBV5-1 with TRBJ2-7; 8 positions match TRBD1. Looked up from germline, CDR1 is SGHRS and CDR2 is YFSETQ. The CDR3 contains 16 residues. The V gene end was trimmed by 1 base and the J gene end by 3 bases; junction bases not matched to a gene: 9. The CDR3 nucleotides read TGCGCCAGCAGCTTGTCGACAGGGGAAGGAATCTACGAGCAGTACTTC. Amino acids: CASSLSTGEGIYEQYF. Filled out from reference TRBV5-1 and TRBJ2-7, the complete variable domain reads KAGVTQTPRYLIKTRGQQVTLSCSPISGHRSVSWYQQTPGQGLQFLFEYFSETQRNKGNFPGRFSGRQFSNSRSEMNVSTLELGDSALYLCASSLSTGEGIYEQYFGPGTRLTVT.

The chain links TRBV20-1 to TRBJ2-6, with D perhaps being TRBD1 or TRBD2 (5 bases each). V was pared by 6 bases and J by 3 bases, with 24 bases between. Germline V gene data show CDR1 as DFQATT and CDR2 as SNEGSKA (reference sequence). The CDR3 has 18 amino acids. CDR3 DNA sequence: TGCAGTGCCTCCTCCTCGGGACCGCCGAGTGGTGGGGCCAACGTCCTGACTTTC. Translated: CSASSSGPPSGGANVLTF.

The V gene is TRBV7-8, the J gene TRBJ2-1; 8 nucleotides align to TRBD1. The CDR3 length is 15 residues. Germline loops: CDR1 SGHVS, CDR2 FQNEAQ. Trimming removed 5 bases from V and 7 bases from J; junction bases left unmatched: 10. CDR3 DNA: TGTGCCAGCAGCCTCAGGGGGCGCCTCCCGAATGAGCAGTTCTTC. Amino acid sequence: CASSLRGRLPNEQFF.

The J gene is TRBJ2-3, the V gene TRBV18, with no clear D. V was trimmed by 3 bases and J by 4 bases, leaving 23 bases between them. This CDR3 contains 18 residues. Germline V gene sequence: CDR1 KGHSH, CDR2 LQKENI. This CDR3 reads CASSPRNQGSTSPDTQYF. The CDR3 coding sequence is TGTGCCAGCTCACCGAGGAACCAAGGCAGTACCTCACCAGATACGCAGTATTTT.

The chain employs TRBV7-2 and TRBJ2-7; 11 nucleotides align to TRBD1. This CDR3 has 13 amino acids. CDR1 is SGHTA and CDR2 is FQGNSA in the germline V gene. Germline trimming cut 4 bases from V and 6 bases from J; bases unmatched to any gene: 2. CDR3: CASSYGTGGEQYF. The CDR3, as DNA: TGTGCCAGCAGCTACGGGACAGGGGGCGAGCAGTACTTC.

This clonotype has just a few counts. This chain uses TRBV20-1 with TRBJ1-2; possible D gene TRBD1, 5 bases. The ends were cut back, 6 bases at V and 4 bases at J, with 18 bases in the middle. Germline values: CDR1 DFQATT, CDR2 SNEGSKA (reference sequence). This CDR3 is built from 14 residues. As DNA, the CDR3 is TGCAGTGCCCGGGACTCCCTAAGGGGCTATGGCTACACCTTC. Translating it yields CSARDSLRGYGYTF.

This chain uses TRBV4-1 with TRBJ1-1; D gene ambiguous. V dropped 0 bases and J dropped 3 bases, with 11 bases sitting between them. Germline CDR1 MGHRA, CDR2 YSYEKL. The CDR3 consists of 15 residues. CDR3 sequence (DNA): TGCGCCAGCAGCCAAGAAGTAGGTTACGACACTGAAGCTTTCTTT. Encoded protein: CASSQEVGYDTEAFF.

The V gene is TRBV25-1, the J gene TRBJ2-1, with D possibly TRBD1 on 6 matching bases. V lost 1 base and J 0 bases, leaving 19 bases between the germline ends. The length of the CDR3 is 19 residues. Germline CDR1 reads MGHDK; CDR2 reads SYGVNS. CDR3 protein: CASSESGTGPMSSYNEQFF. CDR3 bases: TGTGCCAGCAGTGAATCAGGAACAGGGCCTATGAGCTCCTACAATGAGCAGTTCTTC.

The CDR3 region has the DNA TGCAGTGCTAGAGATCTAAGGGACAGGGGAGGTGGCACTGAAGCTTTCTTT. It is translated as CSARDLRDRGGGTEAFF. The chain carries TRBV20-1 and TRBJ1-1; TRBD1 agrees at 10 bases. The germline V gene encodes CDR1 DFQATT and CDR2 SNEGSKA (reference sequence). With 0 bases clipped from V and 4 bases from J, the junction kept 11 bases outside the gene matches. The CDR3 is made up of 17 amino acids.